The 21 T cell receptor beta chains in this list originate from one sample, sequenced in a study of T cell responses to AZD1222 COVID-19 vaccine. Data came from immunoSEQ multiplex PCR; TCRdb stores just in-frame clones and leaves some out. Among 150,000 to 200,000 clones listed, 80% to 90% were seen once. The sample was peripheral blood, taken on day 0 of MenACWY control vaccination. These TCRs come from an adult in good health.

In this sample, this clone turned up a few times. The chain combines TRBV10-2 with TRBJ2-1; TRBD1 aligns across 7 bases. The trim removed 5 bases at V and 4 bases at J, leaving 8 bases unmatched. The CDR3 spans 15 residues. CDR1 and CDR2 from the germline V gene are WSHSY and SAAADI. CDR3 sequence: CASSLGTATYNEQFF. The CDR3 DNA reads TGCGCCAGCAGTCTGGGGACAGCTACTTACAATGAGCAGTTCTTC.

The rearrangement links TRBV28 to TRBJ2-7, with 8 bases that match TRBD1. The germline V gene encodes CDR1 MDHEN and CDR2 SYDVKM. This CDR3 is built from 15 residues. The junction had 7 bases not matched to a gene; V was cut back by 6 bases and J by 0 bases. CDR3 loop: CASRNRDRSSYEQYF. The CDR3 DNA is TGTGCCAGCAGAAACCGGGACAGGAGCTCCTACGAGCAGTACTTC. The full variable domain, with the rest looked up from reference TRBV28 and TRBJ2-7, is DVKVTQSSRYLVKRTGEKVFLECVQDMDHENMFWYRQDPGLGLRLIYFSYDVKMKEKGDIPEGYSVSREKKERFSLILESASTNQTSMYLCASRNRDRSSYEQYFGPGTRLTVT.

The CDR3 loop reads CASSPLREKLFF. CDR3 in DNA: TGTGCCAGCTCACCCCTCCGCGAAAAACTGTTTTTT. V is TRBV18 and J is TRBJ1-4; D call uncertain. Germline V gene sequence: CDR1 KGHSH, CDR2 LQKENI. CDR3 length equals 12 residues. V was clipped by 3 bases and J by 8 bases, with 7 bases between them.

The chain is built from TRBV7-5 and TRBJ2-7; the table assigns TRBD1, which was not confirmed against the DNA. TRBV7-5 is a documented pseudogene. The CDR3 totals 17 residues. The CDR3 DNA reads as TGTGCCAGAAGCTTTGGGGGCGGGCCGACGCACTCCTACGAGCAGTACTTC. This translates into CARSFGGGPTHSYEQYF.

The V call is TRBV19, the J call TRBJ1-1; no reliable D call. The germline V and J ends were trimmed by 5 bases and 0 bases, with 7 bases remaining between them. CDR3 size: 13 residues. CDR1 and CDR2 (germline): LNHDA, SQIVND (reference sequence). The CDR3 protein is CASSQAMNTEAFF. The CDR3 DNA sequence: TGTGCCAGTAGTCAGGCCATGAACACTGAAGCTTTCTTT.

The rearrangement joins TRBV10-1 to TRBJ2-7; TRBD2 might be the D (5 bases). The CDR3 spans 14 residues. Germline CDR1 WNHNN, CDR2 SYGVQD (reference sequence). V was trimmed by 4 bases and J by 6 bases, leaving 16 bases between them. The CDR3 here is CASSGRRAGSEQYF. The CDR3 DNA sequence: TGCGCCAGCAGTGGCAGGCGGGCGGGTAGCGAGCAGTACTTC.

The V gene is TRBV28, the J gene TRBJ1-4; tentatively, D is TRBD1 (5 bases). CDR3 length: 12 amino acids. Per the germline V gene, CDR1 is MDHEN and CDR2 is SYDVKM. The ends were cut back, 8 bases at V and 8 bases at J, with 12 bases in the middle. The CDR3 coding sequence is TGTGCCAGCGGGACCCTAGGAGAAAAACTGTTTTTT. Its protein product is CASGTLGEKLFF.

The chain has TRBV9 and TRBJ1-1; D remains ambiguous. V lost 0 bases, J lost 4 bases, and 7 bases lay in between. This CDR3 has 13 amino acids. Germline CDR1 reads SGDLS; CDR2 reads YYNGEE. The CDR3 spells CASSVGGSTEAFF. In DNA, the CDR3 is TGTGCCAGCAGCGTAGGAGGATCCACTGAAGCTTTCTTT.

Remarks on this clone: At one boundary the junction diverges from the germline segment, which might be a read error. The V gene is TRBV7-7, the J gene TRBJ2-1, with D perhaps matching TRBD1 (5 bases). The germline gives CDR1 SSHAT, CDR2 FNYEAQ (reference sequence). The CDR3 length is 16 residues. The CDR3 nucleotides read TGTGCTAGCACCAAGGGGTCAGGAGACTCCTACAATGAGCAGTTCTTC. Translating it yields CASTKGSGDSYNEQFF.

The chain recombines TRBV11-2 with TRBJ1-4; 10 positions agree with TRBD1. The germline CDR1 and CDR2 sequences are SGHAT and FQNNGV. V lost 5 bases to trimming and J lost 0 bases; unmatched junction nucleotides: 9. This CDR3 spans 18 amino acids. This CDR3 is CASSDRDRGFTTNEKLFF. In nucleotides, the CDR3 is TGTGCCAGCAGCGACCGGGACAGGGGCTTTACAACTAATGAAAAACTGTTTTTT. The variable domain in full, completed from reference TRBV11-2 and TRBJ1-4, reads EAGVAQSPRYKIIEKRQSVAFWCNPISGHATLYWYQQILGQGPKLLIQFQNNGVVDDSQLPKDRFSAERLKGVDSTLKIQPAKLEDSAVYLCASSDRDRGFTTNEKLFFGSGTQLSVL.

The chain's CDR3 is CASSLEEGRSAEAFF. The CDR3 DNA sequence: TGTGCCAGCAGCTTAGAAGAGGGCCGTTCAGCTGAAGCTTTCTTT. The gene calls are TRBV7-6 and TRBJ1-1; D is undetermined. Germline CDR1 reads SGHVS; CDR2 reads FNYEAQ. CDR3 length: 15 residues. Trimming left V 1 base short and J 6 bases short, with 15 bases between.

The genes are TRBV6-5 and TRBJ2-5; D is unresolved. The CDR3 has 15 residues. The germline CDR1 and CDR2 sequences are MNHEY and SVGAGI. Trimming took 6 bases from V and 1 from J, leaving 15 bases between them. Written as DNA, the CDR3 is TGTGCCAGCAGCACCCCTACGGGTTCCCAAGAGACCCAGTACTTC. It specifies CASSTPTGSQETQYF.

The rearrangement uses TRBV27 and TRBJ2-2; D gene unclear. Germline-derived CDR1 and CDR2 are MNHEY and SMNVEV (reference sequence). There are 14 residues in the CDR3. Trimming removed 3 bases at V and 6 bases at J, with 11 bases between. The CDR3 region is CASSFYPFSGELFF. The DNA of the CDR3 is TGTGCCAGCAGTTTTTACCCCTTTTCCGGGGAGCTGTTTTTT.

CDR3 amino acids: CASSYSDYEQYF. As DNA, the CDR3 is TGTGCCAGCAGTTACTCGGACTACGAGCAGTACTTC. The chain is built from TRBV6-2 or TRBV6-3 and TRBJ2-7; D unclear. The CDR3 extends over 12 amino acids. Trimming took off 0 bases at V and 3 bases at J, with 3 bases between the two ends. Germline values: CDR1 MNHEY, CDR2 SVGEGT.

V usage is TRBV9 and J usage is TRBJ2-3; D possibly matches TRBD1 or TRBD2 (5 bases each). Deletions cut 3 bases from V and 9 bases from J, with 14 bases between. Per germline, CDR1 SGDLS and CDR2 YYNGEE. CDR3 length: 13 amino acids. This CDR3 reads CASSANRDPTQYF. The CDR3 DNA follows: TGTGCCAGCAGCGCGAACCGGGACCCCACGCAGTATTTT.

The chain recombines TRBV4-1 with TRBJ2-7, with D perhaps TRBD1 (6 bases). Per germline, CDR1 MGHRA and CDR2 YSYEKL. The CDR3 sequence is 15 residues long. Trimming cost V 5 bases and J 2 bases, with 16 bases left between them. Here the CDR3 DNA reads TGCGCCAGCAGCTTACAGGGAGAGGGGCCCTACGAGCAGTACTTC. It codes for CASSLQGEGPYEQYF.

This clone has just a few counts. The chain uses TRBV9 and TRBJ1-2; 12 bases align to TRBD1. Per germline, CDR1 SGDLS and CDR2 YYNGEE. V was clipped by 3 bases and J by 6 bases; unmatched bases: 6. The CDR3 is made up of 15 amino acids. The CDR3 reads CASSARGQGANGYTF. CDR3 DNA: TGTGCCAGCAGCGCACGGGGACAGGGGGCTAATGGCTACACCTTC.

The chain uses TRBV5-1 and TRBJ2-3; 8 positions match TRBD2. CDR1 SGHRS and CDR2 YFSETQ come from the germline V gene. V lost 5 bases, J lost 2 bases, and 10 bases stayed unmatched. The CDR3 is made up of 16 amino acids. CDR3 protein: CASRLTSGPFTDTQYF. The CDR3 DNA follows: TGCGCCAGCAGATTAACTAGCGGACCCTTCACAGATACGCAGTATTTT. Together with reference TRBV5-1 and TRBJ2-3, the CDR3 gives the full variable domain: KAGVTQTPRYLIKTRGQQVTLSCSPISGHRSVSWYQQTPGQGLQFLFEYFSETQRNKGNFPGRFSGRQFSNSRSEMNVSTLELGDSALYLCASRLTSGPFTDTQYFGPGTRLTVL.

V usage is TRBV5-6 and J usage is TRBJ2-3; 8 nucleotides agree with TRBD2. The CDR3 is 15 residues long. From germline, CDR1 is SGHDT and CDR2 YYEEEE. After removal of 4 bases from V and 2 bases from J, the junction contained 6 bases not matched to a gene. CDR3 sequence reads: CASSAGGRDTDTQYF. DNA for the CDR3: TGTGCCAGCAGCGCGGGGGGCCGGGACACAGATACGCAGTATTTT.

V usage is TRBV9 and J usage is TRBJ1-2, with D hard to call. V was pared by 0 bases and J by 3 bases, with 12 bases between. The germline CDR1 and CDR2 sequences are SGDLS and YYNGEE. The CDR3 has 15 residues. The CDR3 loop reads CASSVGGGPDYGYTF. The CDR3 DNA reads TGTGCCAGCAGCGTAGGAGGAGGGCCGGACTATGGCTACACCTTC.

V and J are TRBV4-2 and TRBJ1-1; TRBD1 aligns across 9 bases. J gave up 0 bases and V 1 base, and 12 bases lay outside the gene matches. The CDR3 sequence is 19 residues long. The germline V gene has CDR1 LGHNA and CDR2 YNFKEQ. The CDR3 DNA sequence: TGTGCCAGCAGCCAAGCGTTTGTGGGACAGGGAGATATGAACACTGAAGCTTTCTTT. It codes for CASSQAFVGQGDMNTEAFF.